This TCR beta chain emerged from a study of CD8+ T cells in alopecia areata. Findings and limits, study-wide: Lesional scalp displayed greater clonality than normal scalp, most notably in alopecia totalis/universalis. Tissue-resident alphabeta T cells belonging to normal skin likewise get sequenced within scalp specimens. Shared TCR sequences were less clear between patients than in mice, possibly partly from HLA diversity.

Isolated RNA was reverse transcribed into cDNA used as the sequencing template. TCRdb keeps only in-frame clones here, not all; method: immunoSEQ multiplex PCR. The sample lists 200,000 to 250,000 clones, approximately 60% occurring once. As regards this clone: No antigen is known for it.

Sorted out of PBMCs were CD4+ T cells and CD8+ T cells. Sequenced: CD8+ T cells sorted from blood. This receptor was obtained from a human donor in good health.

Written as DNA, the CDR3 is TGTGCCAGCAGCCAAGAAAGCGGGGGAACCACAGATACGCAGTATTTT. Its protein is CASSQESGGTTDTQYF. The V and J genes are TRBV4-2 and TRBJ2-3, with 8 bases aligning to TRBD2. Germline CDR1 reads LGHNA; CDR2 reads YNFKEQ. With V trimmed by 0 bases and J by 2 bases, 4 bases remained unmatched. The CDR3 has 16 amino acids.